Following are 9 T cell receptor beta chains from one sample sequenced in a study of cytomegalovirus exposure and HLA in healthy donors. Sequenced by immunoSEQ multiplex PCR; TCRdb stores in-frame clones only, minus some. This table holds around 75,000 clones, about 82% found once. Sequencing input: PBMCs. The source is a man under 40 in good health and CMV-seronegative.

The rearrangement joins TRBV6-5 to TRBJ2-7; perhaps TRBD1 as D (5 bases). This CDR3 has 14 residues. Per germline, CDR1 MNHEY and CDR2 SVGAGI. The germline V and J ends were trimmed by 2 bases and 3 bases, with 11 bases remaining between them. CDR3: CASSYQGENYEQYV. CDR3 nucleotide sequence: TGTGCCAGCAGTTACCAGGGTGAAAACTACGAGCAGTACGTC.

The CDR3 nucleotides are TGTGCCAGCAGCTTGAGTCTAACGGGGGCAACTAATGAAAAACTGTTTTTT. This gives the protein CASSLSLTGATNEKLFF. V gene TRBV5-8 combines with J gene TRBJ1-4, with a tentative D call TRBD1 (5 bases). The V end lost 1 base, the J end lost 0 bases, and 13 bases lay between the germline ends. Germline V gene data show CDR1 as SGHTS and CDR2 as YDEGEE. This CDR3 has 17 residues.

The CDR3 nucleotides are TGTGCCAGCAGCCAAGAGGGAGCGATAACCGAAGCTTTCTTT. Translated, it gives CASSQEGAITEAFF. The chain carries TRBV4-2 and TRBJ1-1; D remains ambiguous. The CDR3 has 14 amino acids. V was cut by 0 bases and J by 8 bases, with 13 bases left in between. Per germline, CDR1 LGHNA and CDR2 YNFKEQ.

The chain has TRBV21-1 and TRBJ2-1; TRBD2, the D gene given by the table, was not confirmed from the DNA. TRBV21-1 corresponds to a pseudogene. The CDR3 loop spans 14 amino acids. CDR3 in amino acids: CASSKVFEYGEQFF. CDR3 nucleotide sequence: TGTGCCAGCAGCAAAGTGTTCGAGTATGGTGAGCAGTTCTTC.

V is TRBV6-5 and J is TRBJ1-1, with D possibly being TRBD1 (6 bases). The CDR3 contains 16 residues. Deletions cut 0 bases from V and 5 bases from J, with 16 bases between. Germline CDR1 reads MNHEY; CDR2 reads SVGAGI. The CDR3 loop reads CASSYSGRGGGTEAFF. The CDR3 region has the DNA TGTGCCAGCAGTTACTCGGGGCGGGGAGGGGGAACTGAAGCTTTCTTT.

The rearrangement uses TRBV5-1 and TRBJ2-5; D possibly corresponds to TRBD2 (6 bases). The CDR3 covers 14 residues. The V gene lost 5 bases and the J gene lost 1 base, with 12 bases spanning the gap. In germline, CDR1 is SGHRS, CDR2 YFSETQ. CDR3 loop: CASSLGDSQETQYF. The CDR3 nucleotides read TGCGCCAGCAGTCTGGGGGACTCCCAAGAGACCCAGTACTTC.

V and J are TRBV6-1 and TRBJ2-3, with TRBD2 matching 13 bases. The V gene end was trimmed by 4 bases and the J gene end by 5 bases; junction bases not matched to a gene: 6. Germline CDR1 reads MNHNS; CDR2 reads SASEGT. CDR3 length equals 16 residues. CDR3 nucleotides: TGTGCCAGCAGTGGCGGGACTAGCGGGACAGTAGATACGCAGTATTTT. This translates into CASSGGTSGTVDTQYF.

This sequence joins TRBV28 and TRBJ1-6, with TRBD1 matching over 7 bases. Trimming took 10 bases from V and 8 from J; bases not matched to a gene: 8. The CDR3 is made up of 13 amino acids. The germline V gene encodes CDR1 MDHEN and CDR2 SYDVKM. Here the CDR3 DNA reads TGTGCCAACCAACAGGGGACGTATTCACCCCTCCACTTT. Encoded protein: CANQQGTYSPLHF. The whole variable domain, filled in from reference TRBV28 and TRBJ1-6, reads DVKVTQSSRYLVKRTGEKVFLECVQDMDHENMFWYRQDPGLGLRLIYFSYDVKMKEKGDIPEGYSVSREKKERFSLILESASTNQTSMYLCANQQGTYSPLHFGNGTRLTVT.

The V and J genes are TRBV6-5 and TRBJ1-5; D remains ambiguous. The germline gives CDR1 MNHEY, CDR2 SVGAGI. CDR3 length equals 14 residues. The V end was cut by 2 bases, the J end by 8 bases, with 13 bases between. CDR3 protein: CASSYEVGQEPQHF. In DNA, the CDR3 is TGTGCCAGCAGTTACGAAGTCGGTCAGGAGCCCCAGCATTTT.